Below, 30 T cell receptor beta chains from the same sample are listed, as sequenced in a study of cytomegalovirus exposure and HLA in healthy donors. This table comes from immunoSEQ multiplex PCR, and its TCRdb copy is limited to in-frame clones, with some not included. The table records about 260,000 clones, about 90% of them present only once. Sequenced sample: PBMCs. The receptor set was obtained from a woman aged 25 to 39 in good health and CMV-seronegative.

This clone was seen just once. The sample holds other DNA sequences that translate to the same CDR3. The chain recombines TRBV5-1 with TRBJ2-1, with 7 bases identical to TRBD2. The CDR3 is 16 residues long. Germline CDR1 is SGHRS and CDR2 is YFSETQ. Trimming removed 0 bases from V and 0 bases from J; junction bases left unmatched: 3. In nucleotides, the CDR3 is TGCGCCAGCAGCTTGGGGCTAGCGGCCTCCTACAATGAGCAGTTCTTC. Translated: CASSLGLAASYNEQFF.

The chain employs TRBV2 and TRBJ1-1, with D hard to call. Germline lookup yields CDR1 SNHLY and CDR2 FYNNEI. The CDR3 runs to 13 residues. The V end lost 11 bases, the J end lost 4 bases, and 17 bases lay between the germline ends. CDR3 DNA sequence: TGTGCCGCCGACACCGGGAGATCCACTGAAGCTTTCTTT. This translates into CAADTGRSTEAFF.

J is TRBJ1-5 and V is TRBV27; TRBD1 matches at 7 bases. Trimming cost V 0 bases and J 4 bases; bases outside gene matches: 9. The length of the CDR3 is 17 residues. Germline V gene data show CDR1 as MNHEY and CDR2 as SMNVEV (reference sequence). The CDR3, as DNA: TGTGCCAGCAGTTTATCAAAACAGGGGTTAAGAAATCAGCCCCAGCATTTT. This translates into CASSLSKQGLRNQPQHF.

This chain uses TRBV19 with TRBJ2-2, with 7 positions matching TRBD1. Germline values: CDR1 LNHDA, CDR2 SQIVND (reference sequence). V shed 6 bases and J 5 bases; nucleotides not matched to a gene: 12. This CDR3 has 16 residues. DNA for the CDR3: TGTGCCAGTAGCTCATACCGGGACAGAGAGACCGGGGAGCTGTTTTTT. Amino acids: CASSSYRDRETGELFF.

The chain is built from TRBV9 and TRBJ2-2, with D possibly matching TRBD1 (5 bases). The CDR3 contains 14 residues. V lost 4 bases to trimming and J lost 6 bases, with 13 bases between them. The germline gives CDR1 SGDLS, CDR2 YYNGEE. The CDR3 here is CASSTVSGSGELFF. CDR3 sequence (DNA): TGTGCCAGCAGCACAGTTTCAGGGTCCGGGGAGCTGTTTTTT.

The rearrangement joins TRBV4-1 to TRBJ1-4; D is undetermined. V lost 0 bases, J lost 7 bases, and 15 bases lay in between. The CDR3 is made up of 16 amino acids. The germline gives CDR1 MGHRA, CDR2 YSYEKL. In nucleotides, the CDR3 is TGCGCCAGCAGCCAAGATCGGGCCGGAGGGTCTGAAAAACTGTTTTTT. It yields the protein CASSQDRAGGSEKLFF.

The chain joins TRBV27 to TRBJ1-1; weak D call: TRBD1 (6 bases). V lost 6 bases and J 0 bases, leaving 20 bases between the germline ends. Germline V gives CDR1 MNHEY, CDR2 SMNVEV (reference sequence). CDR3 length equals 17 residues. The DNA for the CDR3 is TGTGCCAGCAGACCGGGGGCAGGGGTCAAAATGAACACTGAAGCTTTCTTT. Its translation: CASRPGAGVKMNTEAFF.

In this sample, this clone turned up once. This sequence joins TRBV14 and TRBJ2-7; D is perhaps TRBD1 (6 bases). The CDR3 totals 12 residues. Germline lookup yields CDR1 SGHDN and CDR2 FVKESK. V lost 4 bases and J lost 6, with 10 bases in between. CDR3 DNA sequence: TGTGCCAGCAGCCGGTGGGGGCTCGAGCAGTACTTC. It specifies CASSRWGLEQYF.

This clone came up once. CDR3 residues: CASSSSRGRADEQYF. CDR3 in DNA: TGTGCCAGCAGCTCATCTAGAGGGAGGGCCGACGAGCAGTACTTC. The chain carries TRBV5-4 and TRBJ2-7; 7 bases line up with TRBD2. Germline V gene lookup returns CDR1 SGHNT and CDR2 YYREEE (reference sequence). The J segment lost 5 bases and the V segment lost 3 bases, leaving 11 bases of the junction unmatched. CDR3 length equals 15 residues. Full variable domain (rest looked up from reference TRBV5-4 and TRBJ2-7): ETGVTQSPTHLIKTRGQQVTLRCSSQSGHNTVSWYQQALGQGPQFIFQYYREEENGRGNFPPRFSGLQFPNYSSELNVNALELDDSALYLCASSSSRGRADEQYFGPGTRLTVT.

CDR3 DNA sequence: TGCGCCAGCAGTCCTCCGGGACAGCTCTACGAGCAGTACTTC. It yields the protein CASSPPGQLYEQYF. The V and J genes are TRBV23-1 and TRBJ2-7; 7 bases are a match to TRBD1. TRBV23-1 is an ORF, with its function uncertain. Unmatched junction bases numbered 6, after V lost 4 bases and J lost 3 bases. This CDR3 comprises 14 residues.

CDR3 nucleotides: TGTGCCAGCAGCGTAGCTGACCTAGCCGCAGATACGCAGTATTTT. Translating it yields CASSVADLAADTQYF. The chain couples TRBV9 to TRBJ2-3; D perhaps matches TRBD2 (5 bases). Germline CDR1 SGDLS, CDR2 YYNGEE. There are 15 residues in the CDR3. The V end was cut by 0 bases, the J end by 4 bases, with 12 bases between. Supplemented by reference TRBV9 and TRBJ2-3, the full variable domain reads DSGVTQTPKHLITATGQRVTLRCSPRSGDLSVYWYQQSLDQGLQFLIQYYNGEERAKGNILERFSAQQFPDLHSELNLSSLELGDSALYFCASSVADLAADTQYFGPGTRLTVL.

The chain uses TRBV13 and TRBJ2-2, with D unresolved. In germline, CDR1 is PRHDT, CDR2 FYEKMQ (reference sequence). The V end was cut by 5 bases, the J end by 1 base, with 8 bases between. This CDR3 has 14 residues. Written as DNA, the CDR3 is TGTGCCAGCAGCACAGCTCGGAACACCGGGGAGCTGTTTTTT. It codes for CASSTARNTGELFF.

The chain links TRBV6-4 to TRBJ2-1, with 8 bases aligning to TRBD2. Germline V gives CDR1 MRHNA, CDR2 SNTAGT. With 4 bases clipped from V and 5 bases from J, the junction kept 4 bases outside the gene matches. This CDR3 has 14 amino acids. The DNA for the CDR3 is TGTGCCAGCAGTGTCACTAGCGGACACAATGAGCAGTTCTTC. The encoded protein is CASSVTSGHNEQFF.

The rearrangement joins TRBV11-3 to TRBJ2-7, with D tentatively TRBD1 or TRBD2 (5 bases each). Between the trimmed V and J ends, which lost 1 base and 5 bases, there was a span of 9 bases. The CDR3 has 13 residues. CDR1 and CDR2 (germline): SGHNT, YENEEA. The CDR3 nucleotides read TGTGCCAGCAGCTTAGGGGGGTGGAACGAGCAGTACTTC. As protein: CASSLGGWNEQYF.

For this clone: The junction departs from germline at one end; a sequencing error may be responsible. The chain uses TRBV7-2 and TRBJ2-5; D possibly matches TRBD1 or TRBD2 (5 bases each). The germline V gene has CDR1 SGHTA and CDR2 FQGNSA. The CDR3 loop spans 16 amino acids. The CDR3 DNA reads as TGTGTCAGCAGCCGGGGCGGCAGACTGTACCAAGAGACCCAGTACTTC. Translated: CVSSRGGRLYQETQYF.

A single count supports this clone. J is TRBJ2-7 and V is TRBV5-1, with TRBD2 identical over 10 bases. The germline gives CDR1 SGHRS, CDR2 YFSETQ. The CDR3 runs to 16 residues. The V gene end was trimmed by 4 bases and the J gene end by 4 bases; junction bases not matched to a gene: 11. The CDR3 protein is CASSPGVLAGEYEQYF. The CDR3 DNA sequence: TGCGCCAGCAGCCCGGGCGTGCTAGCGGGAGAGTACGAGCAGTACTTC.

V usage is TRBV28 and J usage is TRBJ2-7; D may be TRBD1 (5 bases). V lost 4 bases and J lost 0, with 10 bases in between. The CDR3 is made up of 14 amino acids. CDR1 and CDR2 (germline): MDHEN, SYDVKM. The CDR3: CASSSRAASYEQYF. The DNA of the CDR3 is TGTGCCAGCAGTTCCAGGGCGGCCTCCTACGAGCAGTACTTC.

The CDR3 region is CASSFGGAYNEQFF. DNA of the CDR3: TGTGCCAGCAGCTTCGGCGGGGCCTACAATGAGCAGTTCTTC. The chain carries TRBV7-7 and TRBJ2-1, with a tentative D call TRBD2 (6 bases). Germline values: CDR1 SSHAT, CDR2 FNYEAQ (reference sequence). There are 14 residues in the CDR3. The ends were cut back, 3 bases at V and 2 bases at J, with 8 bases in the middle.

The rearrangement joins TRBV4-1 to TRBJ2-5; 11 nucleotides match TRBD2. V was pared by 1 base and J by 5 bases, with 21 bases of the junction left unmatched. This CDR3 is built from 21 residues. Germline loops: CDR1 MGHRA, CDR2 YSYEKL. The CDR3 bases are TGCGCCAGCAGCCAAGTAGTTCCCTTTAGCGGGAGGGCCCGGGGTTGGGAGACCCAGTACTTC. Encoded protein: CASSQVVPFSGRARGWETQYF.

The chain combines TRBV7-3 with TRBJ2-1; TRBD2 matches 7 bases. The length of the CDR3 is 16 residues. J gave up 2 bases and V 3 bases, and 7 bases lay outside the gene matches. The germline V gene has CDR1 SGHTA and CDR2 FQGTGA. The CDR3, as DNA: TGTGCCAGCAGCTTGGTTGGCGGGAGCCCCTACAATGAGCAGTTCTTC. It is translated as CASSLVGGSPYNEQFF.

The V and J genes are TRBV27 and TRBJ2-7, with 9 bases fitting TRBD1. The germline V gene encodes CDR1 MNHEY and CDR2 SMNVEV (reference sequence). Trimming removed 6 bases from V and 3 bases from J; junction bases left unmatched: 6. The CDR3 has 14 amino acids. The CDR3 sequence is CASRTRTGVYEQYF. DNA of the CDR3: TGTGCCAGCAGGACACGGACAGGGGTCTACGAGCAGTACTTC.

The chain employs TRBV4-3 and TRBJ2-1; perhaps TRBD1 as D (6 bases). V was trimmed by 1 base and J by 8 bases, leaving 12 bases between them. The germline V gene encodes CDR1 LGHNA and CDR2 YSLEER. CDR3 length equals 14 residues. The CDR3 spells CASSQVPSGDEQFF. In DNA, the CDR3 is TGCGCCAGCAGCCAAGTGCCTTCAGGGGATGAGCAGTTCTTC.

The chain combines TRBV28 with TRBJ2-3; TRBD2 matches at 7 bases. Germline V gives CDR1 MDHEN, CDR2 SYDVKM. The CDR3 is 14 residues long. The ends lost 3 bases at V and 3 bases at J; junction bases unmatched: 3. The CDR3 nucleotides are TGTGCCAGCAGTTTGGGAGGGAGTACAGATACGCAGTATTTT. Protein product: CASSLGGSTDTQYF.

V gene TRBV28 combines with J gene TRBJ1-2; the D is unclear. Germline V CDR1 and CDR2: MDHEN, SYDVKM. The CDR3 contains 15 residues. Trimming removed 3 bases at V and 2 bases at J, with 13 bases between. As DNA, the CDR3 is TGTGCCAGCAGTTTTGCCCAGACCGGAAACTATGGCTACACCTTC. As protein: CASSFAQTGNYGYTF.

This clone was observed once. The V call is TRBV9, the J call TRBJ2-2; weak D call: TRBD2 (5 bases). V lost 2 bases and J lost 5, with 13 bases in between. The CDR3 sequence is 15 residues long. Germline assignment: CDR1 SGDLS and CDR2 YYNGEE. In DNA form, the CDR3 reads TGTGCCAGCAGCGTTTCACGGGAACGAACCGGGGAGCTGTTTTTT. Its protein is CASSVSRERTGELFF.

This clone was picked up one time. The J gene is TRBJ2-1, the V gene TRBV19, with 7 bases matching TRBD2. The V gene's germline CDR1 is LNHDA and CDR2 SQIVND (reference sequence). V was pared by 4 bases and J by 4 bases, with 10 bases of the junction left unmatched. The CDR3 contains 16 residues. The CDR3 DNA reads TGTGCCAGTAGTAGCGGGAGCCTCAGACTGTACAATGAGCAGTTCTTC. It is translated as CASSSGSLRLYNEQFF. Combining the CDR3 with reference TRBV19 and TRBJ2-1 gives the whole variable domain DGGITQSPKYLFRKEGQNVTLSCEQNLNHDAMYWYRQDPGQGLRLIYYSQIVNDFQKGDIAEGYSVSREKKESFPLTVTSAQKNPTAFYLCASSSGSLRLYNEQFFGPGTRLTVL.

This rearrangement joins TRBV30 to TRBJ2-7, with D hard to call. The germline V gene has CDR1 GTSNPN and CDR2 SVGIG (reference sequence). V gave up 3 bases and J gave up 7 bases, with 13 bases separating them. There are 12 residues in the CDR3. This CDR3 is CAWRILTREQYF. The CDR3 DNA sequence: TGTGCCTGGAGAATCTTAACCCGGGAGCAGTACTTC.

The V gene is TRBV2, the J gene TRBJ2-6, with TRBD1 matching 8 bases. Germline assignment: CDR1 SNHLY and CDR2 FYNNEI. The CDR3 has 15 amino acids. With 8 bases clipped from V and 1 base from J, the junction kept 4 bases outside the gene matches. The CDR3 here is CASQRQGSGANVLTF. The CDR3 region has the DNA TGTGCCAGCCAAAGACAGGGGTCTGGGGCCAACGTCCTGACTTTC.

V and J are TRBV2 and TRBJ2-3; D might be TRBD2 (6 bases). The length of the CDR3 is 14 residues. V gave up 6 bases and J gave up 0 bases, with 10 bases separating them. Germline loops: CDR1 SNHLY, CDR2 FYNNEI. CDR3 nucleotides: TGTGCCAGCAGGGGAGGCCCTAGCACAGATACGCAGTATTTT. Protein sequence: CASRGGPSTDTQYF. Together with reference TRBV2 and TRBJ2-3, the CDR3 gives the full variable domain: EPEVTQTPSHQVTQMGQEVILRCVPISNHLYFYWYRQILGQKVEFLVSFYNNEISEKSEIFDDQFSVERPDGSNFTLKIRSTKLEDSAMYFCASRGGPSTDTQYFGPGTRLTVL.

V gene TRBV6-5 combines with J gene TRBJ2-7; 9 bases are a match to TRBD1. Germline CDR1 MNHEY, CDR2 SVGAGI. This CDR3 contains 15 residues. With 2 bases clipped from V and 4 bases from J, the junction kept 6 bases outside the gene matches. Here the CDR3 DNA reads TGTGCCAGCAGTTACACCCGGGACAGGGTGTACGAGCAGTACTTC. Its protein product is CASSYTRDRVYEQYF.